A single sample gave rise to the 30 T cell receptor beta chains below, sequenced in a study of OX40 agonist ivuxolimab in advanced cancers. The repertoire was sequenced with immunoSEQ multiplex PCR; TCRdb's copy has only in-frame clones and lacks some. The sample yields around 88,000 clones, about 90% seen once. The sequencing used CD4+ or CD8+ T cells sorted from blood, collected in a trial of the OX40 agonist ivuxolimab. The receptors shown here come from an adult with an advanced solid tumor such as melanoma, head and neck, liver or kidney cancer.

The V gene is TRBV10-3, the J gene TRBJ2-7; 11 bases map to TRBD2. The length of the CDR3 is 13 residues. Per germline, CDR1 ENHRY and CDR2 SYGVKD. The V segment lost 6 bases and the J segment 5 bases; nucleotides outside the gene matches: 3. The CDR3 loop reads CAISTSGSHEQYF. The CDR3 DNA sequence: TGTGCCATCAGCACTAGCGGGAGTCACGAGCAGTACTTC.

The chain links TRBV6-5 to TRBJ2-7; D might be TRBD2 (6 bases). The CDR3 sequence is 14 residues long. CDR1 MNHEY and CDR2 SVGAGI come from the germline V gene. The V and J ends lost 7 bases and 2 bases respectively, with 15 bases between them. The CDR3 bases are TGTGCCAGCACCTACCCCCGGAGGGCCTACGAGCAGTACTTC. It translates to CASTYPRRAYEQYF.

This clone came up a few times. The genes are TRBV11-2 and TRBJ2-7; D is possibly TRBD1 (5 bases). Germline V CDR1 and CDR2: SGHAT, FQNNGV. Trimming pared 5 bases from V and 3 bases from J, leaving 14 bases between. The CDR3 length is 14 residues. The CDR3 bases are TGTGCCAGCAGCCGCCCGTTTCAGGGCTACGAGCAGTACTTC. As protein: CASSRPFQGYEQYF.

This clone was seen once. This chain connects TRBV9 to TRBJ2-2, with D tentatively TRBD2 (7 bases). The CDR3 totals 15 residues. CDR1 and CDR2 from the germline V gene are SGDLS and YYNGEE. Trimming removed 1 base at V and 7 bases at J, with 14 bases between. Here the CDR3 reads CASSVRGGADGELFF. The CDR3 bases are TGTGCCAGCAGCGTAAGGGGGGGGGCCGACGGGGAGCTGTTTTTT.

The table lists this clone with a count of one. The rearrangement uses TRBV18 and TRBJ2-2; D perhaps matches TRBD2 (5 bases). Germline V lookup: CDR1 KGHSH, CDR2 LQKENI. The length of the CDR3 is 17 residues. V was cut by 5 bases and J by 0 bases, with 16 bases left in between. CDR3 protein: CASSAGTGNPNTGELFF. The DNA of the CDR3 is TGTGCCAGCTCAGCTGGAACCGGGAACCCGAACACCGGGGAGCTGTTTTTT.

The chain uses TRBV7-8 and TRBJ1-1; D possibly corresponds to TRBD1 (6 bases). The V gene's germline CDR1 is SGHVS and CDR2 FQNEAQ. Trimming pared 4 bases from V and 1 base from J, leaving 19 bases between. This CDR3 region has 17 residues. The CDR3, as DNA: TGTGCCAGCAGCTCCCGCAAGGGGGGAATCCCGAACACTGAAGCTTTCTTT. Its translation: CASSSRKGGIPNTEAFF.

This clone was recorded only once. The V gene is TRBV6-6, the J gene TRBJ1-1; D gene unclear. Germline loops: CDR1 MNHNY, CDR2 SVGAGI (reference sequence). CDR3 length: 14 amino acids. V was cut by 5 bases and J by 0 bases, with 10 bases left in between. The CDR3 region is CASSAYDMNTEAFF. The DNA of the CDR3 is TGTGCCAGCAGTGCTTATGACATGAACACTGAAGCTTTCTTT.

The rearrangement links TRBV11-3 to TRBJ2-5; D tentatively fits TRBD1 or TRBD2 (5 bases each). The CDR3 runs to 17 residues. Germline CDR1 and CDR2: SGHNT and YENEEA. Trimming shortened V by 7 bases and J by 4 bases, and 25 bases separated the two germline ends. CDR3 region: CASTRRTGAGPGETQYF. Here the CDR3 DNA reads TGTGCCAGCACCCGTAGGACCGGGGCAGGACCAGGAGAGACCCAGTACTTC. Combining the CDR3 with reference TRBV11-3 and TRBJ2-5 gives the whole variable domain EAGVVQSPRYKIIEKKQPVAFWCNPISGHNTLYWYLQNLGQGPELLIRYENEEAVDDSQLPKDRFSAERLKGVDSTLKIQPAELGDSAVYLCASTRRTGAGPGETQYFGPGTRLLVL.

This sequence joins TRBV5-1 and TRBJ2-3, with a tentative D call TRBD2 (5 bases). Germline V gene lookup returns CDR1 SGHRS and CDR2 YFSETQ. CDR3 length: 15 residues. Trimming took off 2 bases at V and 0 bases at J, with 10 bases between the two ends. CDR3 residues: CASSFQPGSTDTQYF. CDR3 nucleotide sequence: TGCGCCAGCAGCTTCCAACCGGGAAGCACAGATACGCAGTATTTT.

This chain connects TRBV14 to TRBJ2-5, with D uncertain. This CDR3 region has 13 residues. Germline V gene sequence: CDR1 SGHDN, CDR2 FVKESK. V lost 2 bases, J lost 9 bases, and 13 bases lay in between. CDR3 residues: CASSQFSGAPQYF. CDR3 bases: TGTGCCAGCAGCCAATTCTCGGGCGCCCCCCAGTACTTC. The entire variable domain, with the rest obtained from reference TRBV14 and TRBJ2-5, is as follows: EAGVTQFPSHSVIEKGQTVTLRCDPISGHDNLYWYRRVMGKEIKFLLHFVKESKQDESGMPNNRFLAERTGGTYSTLKVQPAELEDSGVYFCASSQFSGAPQYFGPGTRLLVL.

This clone was found once. The chain couples TRBV18 to TRBJ2-7; possible D gene TRBD1, 7 bases. This CDR3 has 15 amino acids. V shed 4 bases and J shed 1 base, with 14 bases lying between them. Germline V CDR1 and CDR2: KGHSH, LQKENI. DNA for the CDR3: TGTGCCAGCTCACAGGGGGCGGGGACTTCCTACGAGCAGTACTTC. Its protein product is CASSQGAGTSYEQYF.

This sequence joins TRBV7-9 and TRBJ2-5, with 8 bases that match TRBD2. The germline V gene encodes CDR1 SEHNR and CDR2 FQNEAQ (reference sequence). CDR3 size: 19 residues. V trimming: 0 bases; J trimming: 1 base; junction bases outside the gene matches: 13. The CDR3: CASSLAGGWRSGTQETQYF. The CDR3 DNA reads as TGTGCCAGCAGCTTAGCGGGGGGATGGCGTAGCGGGACCCAAGAGACCCAGTACTTC.

The chain links TRBV19 to TRBJ1-5; 9 positions agree with TRBD1. The junction had 6 bases not matched to a gene; V was cut back by 6 bases and J by 6 bases. The CDR3 has 14 residues. CDR1 and CDR2 (germline): LNHDA, SQIVND (reference sequence). CDR3 region: CASSSGTGRQPQHF. In nucleotides, the CDR3 is TGTGCCAGTAGCTCCGGGACAGGGCGTCAGCCCCAGCATTTT.

This chain joins TRBV20-1 and TRBJ2-7, with TRBD2 matching 8 bases. Germline CDR1 and CDR2: DFQATT and SNEGSKA (reference sequence). The CDR3 is 11 residues long. The V and J ends lost 4 bases and 10 bases, in that order; junction bases with no gene match: 6. CDR3 residues: CSAKGSGSQYF. CDR3 bases: TGCAGTGCTAAGGGAAGCGGGAGTCAGTACTTC.

The chain links TRBV29-1 to TRBJ1-1, with a weak D call TRBD1 (5 bases). The CDR3 has 11 amino acids. V was cut by 8 bases and J by 11 bases, with 18 bases left in between. The germline CDR1 and CDR2 sequences are SQVTM and ANQGSEA. The CDR3 protein is CSCRDSARAFF. In DNA form, the CDR3 reads TGCAGCTGCCGGGACTCAGCGCGGGCTTTCTTT.

The J gene is TRBJ2-1, the V gene TRBV4-2, with TRBD2 identical over 13 bases. Losses at the gene ends were 5 bases for V and 10 bases for J; bases not matched to a gene: 5. Germline CDR1 LGHNA, CDR2 YNFKEQ. This CDR3 has 14 residues. The CDR3 DNA reads as TGTGCCAGCAGCACCAGACTAGCGGGGGGCGAGCAGTTCTTC. Translating it yields CASSTRLAGGEQFF.

The chain employs TRBV2 and TRBJ2-3, with 8 positions matching TRBD2. This CDR3 comprises 11 residues. With V trimmed by 2 bases and J by 13 bases, 2 bases remained unmatched. The germline gives CDR1 SNHLY, CDR2 FYNNEI. CDR3 sequence (DNA): TGTGCCAGCAGTGAACGGCGGGAGGAGTATTTT. Translated, it gives CASSERREEYF.

Remarks on this clone: Germline and junction disagree at one end, which may indicate a read error. The rearrangement uses TRBV7-7 and TRBJ2-2; 9 bases are shared with TRBD1. Germline V gene data show CDR1 as SSHAT and CDR2 as FNYEAQ (reference sequence). The CDR3 has 15 amino acids. CDR3 loop: CASSRDRVDTGELFF. The CDR3 DNA sequence: TGTGCTAGCAGCCGGGACAGGGTGGACACCGGGGAGCTGTTTTTT.

The chain is built from TRBV6-5 and TRBJ1-2; 12 bases are shared with TRBD1. J lost 6 bases, V lost 6 bases, and 2 bases had no gene match. The CDR3 has 13 residues. Germline assignment: CDR1 MNHEY and CDR2 SVGAGI. The CDR3 is CASRGQGAHGYTF. Written as DNA, the CDR3 is TGTGCCAGCAGGGGACAGGGGGCGCATGGCTACACCTTC.

V gene TRBV5-1 combines with J gene TRBJ1-2; D might be TRBD1 (5 bases). Germline V gene sequence: CDR1 SGHRS, CDR2 YFSETQ. Trimming shortened V by 7 bases and J by 0 bases, and 13 bases separated the two germline ends. The CDR3 sequence is 14 residues long. The CDR3 bases are TGCGCCAGCGGGGCCGCGGGGGCTAACTATGGCTACACCTTC. It translates to CASGAAGANYGYTF. Full variable domain (missing parts from reference TRBV5-1 and TRBJ1-2): KAGVTQTPRYLIKTRGQQVTLSCSPISGHRSVSWYQQTPGQGLQFLFEYFSETQRNKGNFPGRFSGRQFSNSRSEMNVSTLELGDSALYLCASGAAGANYGYTFGSGTRLTVV.

V and J are TRBV6-1 and TRBJ2-7, with 8 bases lining up with TRBD1. Per germline, CDR1 MNHNS and CDR2 SASEGT. The V and J ends lost 7 bases and 2 bases, in that order; junction bases with no gene match: 1. The CDR3 is 12 residues long. The CDR3 bases are TGTGCCAGCACGGACAGGGCCTACGAGCAGTACTTC. Translation: CASTDRAYEQYF.

This sequence joins TRBV2 and TRBJ1-6, with 7 bases lining up with TRBD1. This CDR3 spans 14 amino acids. The V segment lost 11 bases and the J segment 5 bases; nucleotides outside the gene matches: 9. The germline CDR1 and CDR2 sequences are SNHLY and FYNNEI. CDR3 region: CACSRGANNSPLHF. The DNA for the CDR3 is TGTGCCTGTTCCAGGGGGGCAAATAATTCACCCCTCCACTTT.

The chain joins TRBV11-3 to TRBJ2-1; D might be TRBD1 or TRBD2, each matching 5 bases. This CDR3 comprises 19 residues. The V end was cut by 1 base, the J end by 7 bases, with 26 bases between. Per the germline V gene, CDR1 is SGHNT and CDR2 is YENEEA. In DNA form, the CDR3 reads TGTGCCAGCAGCTTAGTTCGGGGCATAGCGTACGACCTTACGAATGAGCAGTTCTTC. Translated: CASSLVRGIAYDLTNEQFF.

The rearrangement links TRBV6-5 to TRBJ2-5, with 7 nucleotides matching TRBD2. The V segment lost 7 bases and the J segment 5 bases; nucleotides outside the gene matches: 10. Germline-derived CDR1 and CDR2 are MNHEY and SVGAGI. The CDR3 sequence is 14 residues long. Written as DNA, the CDR3 is TGTGCCAGCACCCTAAGACTAGCTTCTGAGACCCAGTACTTC. It codes for CASTLRLASETQYF.

The J gene is TRBJ2-5, the V gene TRBV6-5; D is possibly TRBD2 (5 bases). CDR1 and CDR2 (germline): MNHEY, SVGAGI. CDR3 size: 14 residues. Trimming removed 5 bases from V and 1 base from J, with 11 bases in between. The CDR3 bases are TGTGCCAGCAGTCGGGGTGGGGTCCAAGAGACCCAGTACTTC. The encoded protein is CASSRGGVQETQYF.

This chain uses TRBV16 with TRBJ2-7; maybe TRBD1 (5 bases). This CDR3 contains 13 residues. Germline V gene data show CDR1 as KGHSY and CDR2 as FQNENV. V was trimmed by 2 bases and J by 9 bases, leaving 14 bases between them. CDR3 region: CASSQAQGQTQYF. CDR3 bases: TGTGCCAGCAGCCAAGCCCAGGGCCAGACGCAGTACTTC.

The chain uses TRBV19 and TRBJ1-3, with D perhaps matching TRBD1 (6 bases). The CDR3 loop spans 14 amino acids. V lost 10 bases to trimming and J lost 2 bases, with 15 bases between them. The germline gives CDR1 LNHDA, CDR2 SQIVND (reference sequence). CDR3 in DNA: TGTGCCACCTCGGGGGGGGCGGCTGGAAACACCATATATTTT. This codes for CATSGGAAGNTIYF. Full variable domain (outside the CDR3, taken from reference TRBV19 and TRBJ1-3): DGGITQSPKYLFRKEGQNVTLSCEQNLNHDAMYWYRQDPGQGLRLIYYSQIVNDFQKGDIAEGYSVSREKKESFPLTVTSAQKNPTAFYLCATSGGAAGNTIYFGEGSWLTVV.

The rearrangement uses TRBV7-6 and TRBJ2-5; no definite D call. Trimming took off 0 bases at V and 2 bases at J, with 4 bases between the two ends. CDR1 is SGHVS, CDR2 FNYEAQ, per germline. CDR3 length equals 13 residues. CDR3 sequence: CASSLAEQETQYF. The CDR3 nucleotides are TGTGCCAGCAGCTTAGCCGAGCAAGAGACCCAGTACTTC.

V usage is TRBV7-3 and J usage is TRBJ2-2, with 11 bases matching TRBD2. Germline CDR1 reads SGHTA; CDR2 reads FQGTGA. The junction had 3 bases not matched to a gene; V was cut back by 5 bases and J by 4 bases. CDR3 length: 15 amino acids. CDR3 loop: CASSPGLAGTGELFF. The CDR3 nucleotides read TGTGCCAGCAGCCCCGGACTAGCGGGCACCGGGGAGCTGTTTTTT.

This chain joins TRBV7-6 and TRBJ2-2; D gene ambiguous. Germline V lookup: CDR1 SGHVS, CDR2 FNYEAQ. This CDR3 is 14 amino acids long. V lost 1 base to trimming and J lost 0 bases, with 3 bases between them. Here the CDR3 reads CASSLVSNTGELFF. CDR3 in DNA: TGTGCCAGCAGCTTAGTTTCGAACACCGGGGAGCTGTTTTTT.